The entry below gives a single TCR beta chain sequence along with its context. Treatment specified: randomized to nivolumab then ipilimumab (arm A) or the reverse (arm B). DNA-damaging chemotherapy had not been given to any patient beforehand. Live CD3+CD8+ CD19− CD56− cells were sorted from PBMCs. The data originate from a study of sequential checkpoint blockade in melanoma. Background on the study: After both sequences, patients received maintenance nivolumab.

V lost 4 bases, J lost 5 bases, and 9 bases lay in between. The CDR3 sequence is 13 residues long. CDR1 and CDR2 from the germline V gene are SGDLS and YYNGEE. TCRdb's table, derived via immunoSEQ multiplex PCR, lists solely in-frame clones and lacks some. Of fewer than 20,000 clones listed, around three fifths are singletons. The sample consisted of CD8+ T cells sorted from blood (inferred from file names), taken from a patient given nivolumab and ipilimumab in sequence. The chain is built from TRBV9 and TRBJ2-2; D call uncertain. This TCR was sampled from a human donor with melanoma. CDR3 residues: CASSPPLTGELFF. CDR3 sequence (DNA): TGTGCCAGCAGCCCACCACTAACCGGGGAGCTGTTTTTT.